One and the same sample provided the 23 T cell receptor beta chains below, sequenced in a study of T cell responses to AZD1222 COVID-19 vaccine. The method was immunoSEQ multiplex PCR; TCRdb's version includes in-frame clones alone and lacks a portion of them. The repertoire consists of over 100,000 clones, with approximately 91% occurring once and the leading ten covering approximately 7.9%. The sequencing used peripheral blood, collected on day 0 of AZD1222 vaccination. Every receptor here comes from an adult in good health.

This clone showed up just once. The chain joins TRBV7-3 to TRBJ1-2; 7 bases fit TRBD1. Germline CDR1 reads SGHTA; CDR2 reads FQGTGA. This CDR3 comprises 15 residues. J gave up 0 bases and V 5 bases, and 6 bases lay outside the gene matches. Here the CDR3 DNA reads TGTGCCAGCAGCCCTCGACAGGGAGCTAACTATGGCTACACCTTC. Amino acids: CASSPRQGANYGYTF. Filled out from reference TRBV7-3 and TRBJ1-2, the complete variable domain reads GAGVSQTPSNKVTEKGKYVELRCDPISGHTALYWYRQSLGQGPEFLIYFQGTGAADDSGLPNDRFFAVRPEGSVSTLKIQRTERGDSAVYLCASSPRQGANYGYTFGSGTRLTVV.

The rearrangement joins TRBV7-8 to TRBJ1-5, with D possibly matching TRBD1 (5 bases). The CDR3 contains 14 residues. Trimming removed 1 base from V and 7 bases from J, with 11 bases in between. Germline-derived CDR1 and CDR2 are SGHVS and FQNEAQ. The CDR3 sequence is CASSLDPGGQPQHF. CDR3 DNA: TGTGCCAGCAGCTTAGACCCCGGGGGGCAGCCCCAGCATTTT.

The chain links TRBV7-2 to TRBJ1-2, with D unclear. From germline, CDR1 is SGHTA and CDR2 FQGNSA. V was cut by 2 bases and J by 5 bases, with 12 bases left in between. The CDR3 has 14 residues. The CDR3 loop is CASSLMKQSYGYTF. CDR3 coding DNA: TGTGCCAGCAGCTTAATGAAACAGTCTTATGGCTACACCTTC.

This clone was counted a single time. The gene calls are TRBV4-1 and TRBJ2-7; unclear D gene. V lost 6 bases and J 1 base, leaving 13 bases between the germline ends. The germline CDR1 and CDR2 sequences are MGHRA and YSYEKL. The CDR3 consists of 14 residues. As DNA, the CDR3 is TGCGCCAGCAGGCCCCCTGGCAGATCCTACGAGCAGTACTTC. It is translated as CASRPPGRSYEQYF.

V is TRBV10-2 and J is TRBJ1-2; possibly TRBD1 for D (6 bases). Trimming cost V 6 bases and J 4 bases, with 18 bases left between them. The CDR3 contains 15 residues. Germline V lookup: CDR1 WSHSY, CDR2 SAAADI. CDR3 amino acids: CASSSRGATAYGYTF. CDR3 coding DNA: TGCGCCAGCAGCTCCCGGGGGGCGACTGCCTATGGCTACACCTTC.

The V and J genes are TRBV7-6 and TRBJ2-2, with 9 bases that match TRBD1. CDR1 and CDR2 from the germline V gene are SGHVS and FNYEAQ. The V gene end was trimmed by 6 bases and the J gene end by 1 base; junction bases not matched to a gene: 3. This CDR3 is 15 amino acids long. The CDR3 sequence is CASSPTGGNTGELFF. DNA for the CDR3: TGTGCCAGCAGTCCGACAGGGGGGAACACCGGGGAGCTGTTTTTT.

The chain recombines TRBV24-1 with TRBJ2-3, with unresolved D. The ends were cut back, 4 bases at V and 2 bases at J, with 9 bases in the middle. CDR1 and CDR2 (germline): KGHDR, SFDVKD. The CDR3 loop spans 14 amino acids. The CDR3 DNA is TGTGCCACCAGTGAATCTACACCCACAGATACGCAGTATTTT. This gives the protein CATSESTPTDTQYF.

This clone was observed a handful of times. This chain connects TRBV9 to TRBJ2-2; TRBD2 matches 7 bases. This CDR3 is built from 16 residues. Trimming cost V 0 bases and J 4 bases; bases outside gene matches: 6. From germline, CDR1 is SGDLS and CDR2 YYNGEE. The CDR3 reads CASSVGAGVGTGELFF. The CDR3 DNA follows: TGTGCCAGCAGCGTAGGCGCGGGGGTGGGCACCGGGGAGCTGTTTTTT.

This chain uses TRBV6-1 with TRBJ2-3, with 10 bases fitting TRBD2. The CDR3 is 16 residues long. With 2 bases clipped from V and 6 bases from J, the junction kept 8 bases outside the gene matches. Per the germline V gene, CDR1 is MNHNS and CDR2 is SASEGT. In DNA, the CDR3 is TGTGCCAGCAGTGAAAACATAGCGGGGGGACTGGATACGCAGTATTTT. It is translated as CASSENIAGGLDTQYF.

This clone showed up just once. This sequence joins TRBV20-1 and TRBJ2-7; the match to TRBD1 covers 9 bases. J was trimmed by 2 bases and V by 3 bases; bases with no gene match: 8. This CDR3 region has 15 residues. Germline CDR1 reads DFQATT; CDR2 reads SNEGSKA (reference sequence). CDR3 in amino acids: CSASSEGQGTYEQYF. The CDR3 coding sequence is TGCAGTGCTAGTTCTGAGGGACAGGGAACCTACGAGCAGTACTTC.

This chain connects TRBV19 to TRBJ1-4, with 8 nucleotides matching TRBD1. J gave up 7 bases and V 1 base, and 8 bases lay outside the gene matches. The CDR3 sequence is 16 residues long. Looked up from germline, CDR1 is LNHDA and CDR2 is SQIVND (reference sequence). CDR3 DNA sequence: TGTGCCAGTAGTATAGGGTACGACAGGGGAAGTGAAAAACTGTTTTTT. Encoded protein: CASSIGYDRGSEKLFF. Looking up the rest from reference TRBV19 and TRBJ1-4 gives the full variable domain: DGGITQSPKYLFRKEGQNVTLSCEQNLNHDAMYWYRQDPGQGLRLIYYSQIVNDFQKGDIAEGYSVSREKKESFPLTVTSAQKNPTAFYLCASSIGYDRGSEKLFFGSGTQLSVL.

The genes are TRBV6-5 and TRBJ1-5; no clear D. The CDR3 loop spans 15 amino acids. V lost 3 bases to trimming and J lost 0 bases, with 9 bases between them. Germline values: CDR1 MNHEY, CDR2 SVGAGI. In DNA form, the CDR3 reads TGTGCCAGCAGTTATTCCTATTATAGCAATCAGCCCCAGCATTTT. The encoded protein is CASSYSYYSNQPQHF.

CDR3 bases: TGTGCCAGCACCGAGGGGCCAGGCTTTAACACTGAAGCTTTCTTT. It specifies CASTEGPGFNTEAFF. The rearrangement joins TRBV2 to TRBJ1-1, with a weak D call TRBD1 (5 bases). The V end was cut by 7 bases, the J end by 2 bases, with 17 bases between. The CDR3 totals 15 residues. From germline, CDR1 is SNHLY and CDR2 FYNNEI.

This clone was found once. The V call is TRBV5-1, the J call TRBJ2-1; 9 nucleotides align to TRBD2. Losses at the gene ends were 3 bases for V and 3 bases for J; bases not matched to a gene: 7. Germline CDR1 is SGHRS and CDR2 is YFSETQ. This CDR3 is 16 amino acids long. The CDR3 nucleotides are TGCGCCAGCAGCTCGCTCGGCGGGGGGGTCTACAATGAGCAGTTCTTC. It specifies CASSSLGGGVYNEQFF. Using reference TRBV5-1 and TRBJ2-1 for the parts outside the CDR3, the full variable domain is KAGVTQTPRYLIKTRGQQVTLSCSPISGHRSVSWYQQTPGQGLQFLFEYFSETQRNKGNFPGRFSGRQFSNSRSEMNVSTLELGDSALYLCASSSLGGGVYNEQFFGPGTRLTVL.

This clone was detected only once. The V gene is TRBV5-1, the J gene TRBJ2-1, with 8 positions matching TRBD1. The V gene end was trimmed by 0 bases and the J gene end by 3 bases; junction bases not matched to a gene: 2. The CDR3 is 15 amino acids. CDR1 is SGHRS and CDR2 is YFSETQ in the germline V gene. This CDR3 reads CASSLVTGGYNEQFF. CDR3 coding DNA: TGCGCCAGCAGCTTGGTAACAGGGGGCTACAATGAGCAGTTCTTC. Based on the CDR3 plus reference TRBV5-1 and TRBJ2-1, the full variable domain is KAGVTQTPRYLIKTRGQQVTLSCSPISGHRSVSWYQQTPGQGLQFLFEYFSETQRNKGNFPGRFSGRQFSNSRSEMNVSTLELGDSALYLCASSLVTGGYNEQFFGPGTRLTVL.

The rearrangement joins TRBV27 to TRBJ1-2; 10 bases are shared with TRBD1. The J segment lost 4 bases and the V segment lost 5 bases, leaving 10 bases of the junction unmatched. The length of the CDR3 is 16 residues. The germline CDR1 and CDR2 sequences are MNHEY and SMNVEV (reference sequence). CDR3 nucleotides: TGTGCCAGCAGTCCAAACGACAGGGGGCTGGCCTATGGCTACACCTTC. This translates into CASSPNDRGLAYGYTF.

On this clone itself: At one of its ends the junction is not consistent with the germline gene, which may arise from a read error. This chain links TRBV2 with TRBJ1-2; 7 bases agree with TRBD1. Germline V gene sequence: CDR1 SNHLY, CDR2 FYNNEI. This CDR3 region has 14 residues. CDR3 DNA: TGTGCCAGCAGTGCGGGGGTTACGGGACAGTACTGCGCCTTC. It is translated as CASSAGVTGQYCAF.

The rearrangement links TRBV18 to TRBJ1-2; D is unresolved. In germline, CDR1 is KGHSH, CDR2 LQKENI. Trimming removed 2 bases at V and 5 bases at J, with 12 bases between. The CDR3 totals 14 residues. The CDR3 DNA reads TGTGCCAGCTCACCAAGTGGGGAGAGGTATGGCTACACCTTC. Translation gives CASSPSGERYGYTF.

V gene TRBV11-2 combines with J gene TRBJ2-7; perhaps TRBD2 as D (5 bases). CDR1 SGHAT and CDR2 FQNNGV come from the germline V gene. V lost 5 bases, J lost 5 bases, and 13 bases lay in between. This CDR3 has 13 residues. The CDR3: CASSLGLDHEQYF. The CDR3 nucleotides are TGTGCCAGCAGCCTCGGACTGGACCACGAGCAGTACTTC.

The chain has TRBV5-1 and TRBJ1-1; weak D call: TRBD1 (6 bases). CDR1 and CDR2 (germline): SGHRS, YFSETQ. Trimming pared 4 bases from V and 6 bases from J, leaving 16 bases between. The CDR3 runs 14 residues. CDR3 DNA sequence: TGCGCCAGCAGCCCCCTTTTTGCAGGGGCTGAAGCTTTCTTT. This codes for CASSPLFAGAEAFF.

This clone was found once. The chain carries TRBV6-1 and TRBJ1-2, with D hard to call. The V and J ends lost 1 base and 1 base respectively, with 7 bases between them. Germline V gene lookup returns CDR1 MNHNS and CDR2 SASEGT. The CDR3 sequence is 14 residues long. The CDR3 DNA is TGTGCCAGCAGTGAAGTGGGCAGTAACTATGGCTACACCTTC. Encoded protein: CASSEVGSNYGYTF.

The chain has TRBV5-1 and TRBJ2-1; 15 positions match TRBD2. The CDR3 is made up of 16 amino acids. CDR1 and CDR2 from the germline V gene are SGHRS and YFSETQ. Losses at the gene ends were 4 bases for V and 6 bases for J; bases not matched to a gene: 5. The DNA for the CDR3 is TGCGCCAGCAGCGGGGGACTAGCGGGAGGACTCAATGAGCAGTTCTTC. The encoded protein is CASSGGLAGGLNEQFF.

This chain uses TRBV5-1 with TRBJ1-4, with 7 bases fitting TRBD1. The V and J ends lost 1 base and 8 bases, in that order; junction bases with no gene match: 11. The CDR3 sequence is 16 residues long. The germline V gene encodes CDR1 SGHRS and CDR2 YFSETQ. This CDR3 is CASSLPRQGNSEKLFF. In DNA, the CDR3 is TGCGCCAGCAGCTTGCCCCGACAGGGCAATTCGGAAAAACTGTTTTTT. Based on the CDR3 plus reference TRBV5-1 and TRBJ1-4, the full variable domain is KAGVTQTPRYLIKTRGQQVTLSCSPISGHRSVSWYQQTPGQGLQFLFEYFSETQRNKGNFPGRFSGRQFSNSRSEMNVSTLELGDSALYLCASSLPRQGNSEKLFFGSGTQLSVL.